The TCR beta chain under discussion was sequenced for a study of beta chain features in type 1 diabetes. Study-wide results and limits: The naive, central memory and Treg TCRB repertoires of patients appeared to be more similar to one another than those of healthy donors. Moderate yet significant TCRB CDR3 shortening was seen in Type 1 diabetes patients in all four CD4+ subsets.

The CDR3 has 11 amino acids. Germline V gene sequence: CDR1 DFQATT, CDR2 SNEGSKA (reference sequence). V lost 1 base and J lost 8, with 6 bases in between. The entirety of the isolated RNA underwent reverse transcription, so expressed TCRB transcripts were sequenced. Data came from immunoSEQ multiplex PCR; TCRdb stores just in-frame clones and leaves some out. The profile shows 150,000 to 180,000 clones, 10% of them singletons. Comments on this clone: Its antigen is not identified.

Donors underwent one heparinised blood draw, 95 to 150 mL on average. This TCR came from a man between 25 and 39 years old with type 1 diabetes. Sequenced: central memory CD4+ T cells from blood. V and J are TRBV20-1 and TRBJ2-4, with D maybe TRBD1 (5 bases). CDR3 loop: CSARVQDIQYF. Written as DNA, the CDR3 is TGCAGTGCTAGAGTACAGGACATTCAGTACTTC.